The 17 T cell receptor beta chains presented below share a single source sample, sequenced in a study of OX40 agonist ivuxolimab in advanced cancers. Sequencing was performed with immunoSEQ multiplex PCR; in TCRdb, only in-frame clones are kept and a portion is missing. The sample has more than 75,000 clones; more than 85% are singletons. Here the sequenced sample was CD4+ or CD8+ T cells sorted from blood, taken in a trial of the OX40 agonist ivuxolimab. These TCRs come from an adult with an advanced solid tumor such as melanoma, head and neck, liver or kidney cancer.

The chain has TRBV30 and TRBJ2-2, with TRBD1 as a possible D gene (5 bases). V dropped 4 bases and J dropped 5 bases, with 14 bases sitting between them. Germline V gene sequence: CDR1 GTSNPN, CDR2 SVGIG (reference sequence). This CDR3 has 14 amino acids. The CDR3 is CAWNRQGSTGELFF. In nucleotides, the CDR3 is TGTGCCTGGAACCGCCAGGGAAGTACCGGGGAGCTGTTTTTT.

V is TRBV5-4 and J is TRBJ2-7, with TRBD1 matching over 9 bases. This CDR3 region has 15 residues. The junction had 7 bases not matched to a gene; V was cut back by 0 bases and J by 6 bases. Per the germline V gene, CDR1 is SGHNT and CDR2 is YYREEE (reference sequence). CDR3 nucleotides: TGTGCCAGCAGCTTGGGGGGGACAGGGAAGGCCGAGCAGTACGTC. Protein: CASSLGGTGKAEQYV.

The V gene is TRBV18, the J gene TRBJ1-1; D remains ambiguous. V lost 5 bases and J lost 2, with 12 bases in between. Germline CDR1 is KGHSH and CDR2 is LQKENI. The CDR3 has 14 amino acids. For the CDR3, the DNA is TGTGCCAGCTCAGTGGCCGAAGTTAACACTGAAGCTTTCTTT. Amino acids: CASSVAEVNTEAFF. Using reference TRBV18 and TRBJ1-1 for the parts outside the CDR3, the full variable domain is NAGVMQNPRHLVRRRGQEARLRCSPMKGHSHVYWYRQLPEEGLKFMVYLQKENIIDESGMPKERFSAEFPKEGPSILRIQQVVRGDSAAYFCASSVAEVNTEAFFGQGTRLTVV.

This chain uses TRBV18 with TRBJ1-2; D ambiguous. The CDR3 totals 14 residues. Germline loops: CDR1 KGHSH, CDR2 LQKENI. The V end lost 2 bases, the J end lost 0 bases, and 7 bases lay between the germline ends. The CDR3 DNA sequence: TGTGCCAGCTCACCAGAGGACTCTAACTATGGCTACACCTTC. It specifies CASSPEDSNYGYTF.

The chain employs TRBV7-8 and TRBJ2-2; 10 bases line up with TRBD1. V trimming: 5 bases; J trimming: 6 bases; junction bases outside the gene matches: 9. The CDR3 sequence is 16 residues long. Germline V gene sequence: CDR1 SGHVS, CDR2 FQNEAQ. The CDR3 DNA follows: TGTGCCAGCAGCATTTCCGGGACAGGGGTCGCCGGGGAGCTGTTTTTT. It translates to CASSISGTGVAGELFF.

The chain is built from TRBV5-4 and TRBJ2-1; the match to TRBD2 covers 7 bases. This CDR3 region has 14 residues. The V and J ends lost 4 bases and 6 bases, in that order; junction bases with no gene match: 7. Germline CDR1 SGHNT, CDR2 YYREEE (reference sequence). The CDR3 nucleotides are TGTGCCAGCAGCCGGGGGGTTACCCTCAATGAGCAGTTCTTC. Amino acid sequence: CASSRGVTLNEQFF.

The chain carries TRBV4-3 and TRBJ1-1; the D is unclear. CDR3 size: 14 residues. Germline V gives CDR1 LGHNA, CDR2 YSLEER. Deletions cut 1 base from V and 10 bases from J, with 16 bases between. CDR3 DNA sequence: TGCGCCAGCAGCCAAGTATTTGATGGCTCGGGAGCTTTCTTT. It is translated as CASSQVFDGSGAFF.

The chain carries TRBV4-1 and TRBJ2-1; no reliable D call. Between the trimmed V and J ends, which lost 6 bases and 0 bases, there was a span of 15 bases. CDR1 is MGHRA, CDR2 YSYEKL, per germline. The CDR3 sequence is 16 residues long. CDR3 sequence (DNA): TGCGCCAGCAGTCACCTCCTTGCGGACTCCTACAATGAGCAGTTCTTC. The encoded protein is CASSHLLADSYNEQFF.

The genes are TRBV19 and TRBJ2-7, with D perhaps TRBD1 (6 bases). V gave up 5 bases and J gave up 2 bases, with 16 bases separating them. The CDR3 is 15 amino acids. Germline V lookup: CDR1 LNHDA, CDR2 SQIVND (reference sequence). The CDR3 region has the DNA TGTGCCAGTAGTTCAACAGGGACGCTCCCCTACGAGCAGTACTTC. It encodes CASSSTGTLPYEQYF. Looking up the rest from reference TRBV19 and TRBJ2-7 gives the full variable domain: DGGITQSPKYLFRKEGQNVTLSCEQNLNHDAMYWYRQDPGQGLRLIYYSQIVNDFQKGDIAEGYSVSREKKESFPLTVTSAQKNPTAFYLCASSSTGTLPYEQYFGPGTRLTVT.

The V call is TRBV7-2, the J call TRBJ1-4, with 9 bases matching TRBD1. Germline V CDR1 and CDR2: SGHTA, FQGNSA. The V segment lost 1 base and the J segment 3 bases; nucleotides outside the gene matches: 3. This CDR3 has 16 residues. CDR3 bases: TGTGCCAGCAGCTTAGGCGGACAGGGGTCTAATGAAAAACTGTTTTTT. Translation gives CASSLGGQGSNEKLFF.

J is TRBJ2-5 and V is TRBV7-2; D remains unclear. Germline-derived CDR1 and CDR2 are SGHTA and FQGNSA. Trimming took 6 bases from V and 2 from J, leaving 16 bases between them. This CDR3 is built from 15 residues. CDR3 sequence: CASSPWIAAQETQYF. In DNA form, the CDR3 reads TGTGCCAGCAGTCCCTGGATAGCAGCTCAAGAGACCCAGTACTTC.

The chain recombines TRBV4-1 with TRBJ2-3, with D possibly TRBD2 on 7 matching bases. From germline, CDR1 is MGHRA and CDR2 YSYEKL. Trimming took 0 bases from V and 2 from J, leaving 12 bases between them. This CDR3 is 16 amino acids long. Here the CDR3 DNA reads TGCGCCAGCAGCCAAGATAGGGGGGGCAACACAGATACGCAGTATTTT. It codes for CASSQDRGGNTDTQYF.

This clone was recorded a few times. The V call is TRBV28, the J call TRBJ2-1, with a weak D call TRBD2 (5 bases). This CDR3 is 13 amino acids long. Trimming cost V 7 bases and J 12 bases, with 19 bases left between them. Germline V lookup: CDR1 MDHEN, CDR2 SYDVKM. The CDR3 DNA follows: TGTGCCAGCACCCGTTCGGGTCACGCGGGGCAGTTCTTC. Amino acid sequence: CASTRSGHAGQFF.

V and J are TRBV10-3 and TRBJ2-3; 7 bases align to TRBD2. The V segment lost 10 bases and the J segment 4 bases; nucleotides outside the gene matches: 11. This CDR3 contains 14 residues. The germline gives CDR1 ENHRY, CDR2 SYGVKD. The DNA of the CDR3 is TGTGCCACCTGGGGCGGGAGCCGGGCAGATACGCAGTATTTT. As protein: CATWGGSRADTQYF.

This chain's CDR3 is CAWSVGLTTDTQYF. CDR3 DNA: TGTGCCTGGAGTGTCGGACTGACAACAGATACGCAGTATTTT. The gene calls are TRBV30 and TRBJ2-3; tentatively, D is TRBD2 (5 bases). CDR3 size: 14 residues. V lost 0 bases and J 3 bases, leaving 10 bases between the germline ends. CDR1 is GTSNPN, CDR2 SVGIG, per germline (reference sequence).

The chain carries TRBV30 and TRBJ1-1; D uncertain. The CDR3 spans 13 residues. Germline V gives CDR1 GTSNPN, CDR2 SVGIG (reference sequence). V was cut by 2 bases and J by 5 bases, with 12 bases left in between. The CDR3 DNA reads TGTGCCTGGAGTCAGACCTTCGGGACTGAAGCTTTCTTT. It encodes CAWSQTFGTEAFF.

J is TRBJ1-1 and V is TRBV19; 10 bases agree with TRBD1. The CDR3 covers 18 residues. V shed 6 bases and J 7 bases; nucleotides not matched to a gene: 20. Germline CDR1 is LNHDA and CDR2 is SQIVND (reference sequence). CDR3 in DNA: TGTGCCAGTAGCGACAAGACCGGGACAGGGGATCGGTTGGGTGAAGCTTTCTTT. Amino acids: CASSDKTGTGDRLGEAFF.